The rows below give T cell receptor beta chains drawn from one sample of a study of cytomegalovirus exposure and HLA in healthy donors. The method was immunoSEQ multiplex PCR; TCRdb's version includes in-frame clones alone and lacks a portion of them. The data show roughly 120,000 clones, 8% to 10% seen once. Sequencing was performed on PBMCs. The source of these receptors is a man between 25 and 39 years old in good health and CMV-seronegative. CDR3s include the opening cysteine and the closing phenylalanine or tryptophan. Fields, in order: CDR3 length, J gene, D gene, V gene, clone size, CDR3 protein, CDR3 DNA. D genes are given only for firm matches. Clone size appears in some rows only: once, few, many, or a class for an expanded clone.

>17|TRBJ2-5|TRBD1|TRBV5-1|few
CASSLEGQGRPRETQYF
TGCGCCAGCAGCTTGGAAGGACAGGGTCGTCCGAGAGAGACCCAGTACTTC
>12|TRBJ2-1|NA|TRBV28|NA
CACYRVNNEQFF
TGTGCCTGCTACAGGGTAAACAATGAGCAGTTCTTC
>13|TRBJ2-7|TRBD1|TRBV29-1|NA
CSGRRDRGSEQYF
TGCAGCGGTCGACGGGACAGGGGCTCCGAGCAGTACTTC
>15|TRBJ1-6|NA|TRBV19|NA
CASSPQGGAGSPLHF
TGTGCCAGTAGTCCCCAGGGAGGGGCCGGTTCACCCCTCCACTTT
>18|TRBJ2-1|TRBD1|TRBV15|few
CATSRVLYTDRSYNEQFF
TGTGCCACCAGCAGAGTTCTTTATACGGACAGGTCCTACAATGAGCAGTTCTTC
>16|TRBJ2-1|TRBD1|TRBV10-3|NA
CAISDPAGQEPRRQFF
TGTGCCATCAGTGATCCGGCGGGACAGGAGCCTAGAAGGCAGTTCTTC
>15|TRBJ1-2|NA|TRBV18|NA
CASSPVDSSNEGYTF
TGTGCCAGCTCACCAGTGGACAGTTCGAACGAAGGCTACACCTTC
>11|TRBJ1-1|TRBD1|TRBV6-5|few
CAIFRGTEAFF
TGTGCCATTTTCAGGGGGACTGAAGCTTTCTTT
>14|TRBJ2-5|NA|TRBV30|NA
CAWSVLASGETQYF
TGTGCCTGGAGTGTACTAGCTTCAGGGGAGACCCAGTACTTC
>16|TRBJ1-6|NA|TRBV5-1|NA
CASSPGGGGLGSPLHF
TGCGCCAGCAGCCCAGGAGGTGGAGGGCTGGGTTCACCCCTCCACTTT
>15|TRBJ1-1|NA|TRBV5-1|few
CASSLSRGMKTEAFF
TGCGCCAGCAGCTTGTCGAGAGGGATGAAAACTGAAGCTTTCTTT
>13|TRBJ1-1|NA|TRBV6-5|NA
CASSYRGNTEAFF
TGTGCCAGCAGTTACAGGGGGAACACTGAAGCTTTCTTT
>15|TRBJ2-1|NA|TRBV6-5|few
CASSYSWGQNNEQFF
TGTGCCAGCAGTTACTCTTGGGGGCAAAACAATGAGCAGTTCTTC
>13|TRBJ2-7|TRBD2|TRBV7-2|NA
CASSQPPSGEQYF
TGTGCCAGCAGCCAACCCCCTAGCGGCGAGCAGTACTTC
>16|TRBJ2-7|TRBD1|TRBV18|few
CASSPQGGQGAYEQYF
TGTGCCAGCTCACCTCAGGGGGGACAGGGGGCTTACGAGCAGTACTTC
>16|TRBJ2-2|NA|TRBV11-3|NA
CASSPQTLAYTGELFF
TGTGCCAGCAGCCCCCAGACATTAGCGTACACCGGGGAGCTGTTTTTT
>15|TRBJ2-7|TRBD1|TRBV6-6|NA
CASSTRQGAIYEQYF
TGTGCCAGCAGCACCAGACAGGGGGCGATTTACGAGCAGTACTTC
>16|TRBJ2-3|NA|TRBV30|few
CASRGGTERGTDTQYF
TGTGCATCCAGGGGCGGTACCGAGAGAGGCACAGATACGCAGTATTTT
>15|TRBJ2-1|TRBD2|TRBV10-3|few
CAISEGLAGVDEQFF
TGTGCCATCAGTGAGGGACTAGCGGGGGTTGATGAGCAGTTCTTC
>13|TRBJ2-7|NA|TRBV5-1|few
CASSNRGGYEQYF
TGCGCCAGCAGCAACAGGGGGGGCTACGAGCAGTACTTC
>13|TRBJ1-1|NA|TRBV7-8|NA
CASSKARNTEAFF
TGTGCCAGCAGCAAAGCCCGGAACACTGAAGCTTTCTTT
>15|TRBJ2-7|NA|TRBV28|few
CASSSPRIRRYEQYF
TGTGCCAGCAGTTCCCCCAGGATACGTAGATACGAGCAGTACTTC
>15|TRBJ2-7|TRBD1|TRBV30|NA
CAWSVGGQGFYEQYF
TGTGCCTGGAGTGTTGGGGGACAGGGGTTCTACGAGCAGTACTTC
>14|TRBJ2-7|NA|TRBV6-5|few
CASRGSGGKYEQYF
TGTGCCAGCAGAGGGTCCGGAGGAAAGTACGAGCAGTACTTC
>13|TRBJ1-2|NA|TRBV6-1|NA
CASSEFDSRGYTF
TGTGCCAGCAGTGAATTTGACAGTAGGGGCTACACCTTC
>15|TRBJ2-3|NA|TRBV5-1|NA
CASSLLTPGGDTQYF
TGCGCCAGCAGCTTGCTAACCCCCGGCGGAGATACGCAGTATTTT
>15|TRBJ1-2|NA|TRBV14|few
CASSQVSREKGGYTF
TGTGCCAGCAGCCAAGTCTCCAGGGAAAAGGGTGGCTACACCTTC
>13|TRBJ2-5|NA|TRBV6-5|few
CASSYSWAETQYF
TGTGCCAGCAGTTACTCCTGGGCGGAGACCCAGTACTTC
>13|TRBJ2-5|TRBD1|TRBV7-2|NA
CASSLGTGYTQYF
TGTGCCAGCAGCTTGGGGACAGGCTATACCCAGTACTTC
>16|TRBJ1-3|NA|TRBV19|few
CASSTPDRHSGNTIYF
TGTGCCAGTAGTACCCCGGACAGACACTCTGGAAACACCATATATTTT
>15|TRBJ1-6|TRBD1|TRBV6-4|few
CASSVAGTDNSPLHF
TGTGCCAGCAGTGTTGCCGGGACAGATAATTCACCCCTCCACTTT
>9|TRBJ2-7|NA|TRBV21-1|NA
CATYYEQYF
TGTGCCACCTACTACGAGCAGTACTTC
>16|TRBJ2-1|TRBD2|TRBV30|few
CAWSVLASGRFNEQFF
TGTGCCTGGAGTGTACTTGCGAGCGGGAGGTTTAATGAGCAGTTCTTC
>14|TRBJ1-1|TRBD1|TRBV7-8|NA
CASSARTGGTEAFF
TGTGCCAGCAGCGCACGGACAGGGGGCACTGAAGCTTTCTTT
>15|TRBJ1-1|NA|TRBV5-1|NA
CASSLEGGGNTEAFF
TGCGCCAGCAGCTTGGAGGGCGGGGGGAACACTGAAGCTTTCTTT
>15|TRBJ2-3|NA|TRBV21-1|few
CASSNSGSITDTQYF
TGTGCCAGCAGCAATAGCGGGAGTATCACAGATACGCAGTATTTT
>17|TRBJ2-7|NA|TRBV21-1|few
CASRAGQGSVGGYEQYF
TGTGCCAGCAGGGCGGGACAGGGAAGTGTGGGTGGCTACGAGCAGTACTTC
>17|TRBJ2-5|NA|TRBV5-4|NA
CASSPRPRSGASQTQYF
TGTGCCAGCAGCCCCCGACCTCGTTCAGGGGCGAGTCAGACCCAGTACTTC
>10|TRBJ1-1|NA|TRBV23-1|few
CASSTGEAFF
TGCGCCAGCTCCACGGGTGAAGCTTTCTTT
>14|TRBJ1-1|TRBD1|TRBV5-6|few
CASSFDRAHTEAFF
TGTGCCAGCAGCTTCGACAGGGCACACACTGAAGCTTTCTTT
>15|TRBJ1-1|NA|TRBV5-1|NA
CASSLDAPGGTEAFF
TGCGCCAGCAGCTTGGATGCTCCGGGAGGCACTGAAGCTTTCTTT
>16|TRBJ2-7|TRBD2|TRBV4-1|few
CASSQGLGLAGSEQYF
TGCGCCAGCAGCCAAGGTCTAGGACTAGCGGGATCTGAGCAGTACTTC
>13|TRBJ1-4|NA|TRBV10-3|few
CATQDSPNEKLFF
TGTGCCACCCAGGACAGCCCGAATGAAAAACTGTTTTTT
>15|TRBJ2-5|TRBD1|TRBV6-1|few
CASSDYGQGLGSQYF
TGTGCCAGCAGTGACTATGGACAGGGCCTGGGGTCCCAGTACTTC
>13|TRBJ1-2|NA|TRBV19|few
CASGSGTNYGYTF
TGTGCCAGTGGTTCAGGGACTAACTATGGCTACACCTTC
>15|TRBJ2-3|TRBD2|TRBV7-3|NA
CASSTTSGRANTQYF
TGTGCCAGCAGCACGACTAGCGGGAGGGCAAATACGCAGTATTTT
>14|TRBJ2-7|TRBD1|TRBV5-1|NA
CASSSTGDSYEQYF
TGCGCCAGCAGCTCTACAGGGGACTCCTACGAGCAGTACTTC
>15|TRBJ2-1|NA|TRBV7-9|few
CASSPHGLAANEQFF
TGTGCCAGCAGCCCCCACGGGCTAGCTGCCAATGAGCAGTTCTTC
>17|TRBJ2-1|NA|TRBV15|NA
CATSRDKTITSHWEQFF
TGTGCCACCAGCAGAGATAAGACTATCACCTCCCACTGGGAGCAGTTCTTC
>16|TRBJ2-2|TRBD1|TRBV7-3|few
CASSLHQGAITGELFF
TGTGCCAGCAGCTTACACCAGGGGGCAATTACCGGGGAGCTGTTTTTT
>14|TRBJ1-1|NA|TRBV19|NA
CASSNIARATEAFF
TGTGCCAGTAGTAATATTGCCAGGGCCACTGAAGCTTTCTTT
>15|TRBJ2-2|TRBD1|TRBV13|few
CASSTRQGATGELFF
TGTGCCAGCAGCACAAGACAGGGGGCTACCGGGGAGCTGTTTTTT
>15|TRBJ2-7|TRBD2|TRBV19|few
CASGNGAGGPNEQYF
TGTGCCAGCGGTAACGGGGCGGGAGGCCCCAACGAGCAGTACTTC
>19|TRBJ2-6|TRBD1|TRBV5-6|NA
CASSLFQGAGPSGANVLTF
TGTGCCAGCAGCTTGTTTCAGGGGGCAGGCCCATCTGGGGCCAACGTCCTGACTTTC
>16|TRBJ2-7|TRBD2|TRBV2|NA
CASSEAGTSVTYEQYF
TGTGCCAGCAGTGAAGCAGGGACTAGCGTTACCTACGAGCAGTACTTC
>16|TRBJ2-7|NA|TRBV7-6|NA
CASSLEVEGVSYEQYF
TGTGCCAGCAGCTTGGAGGTAGAGGGGGTCTCCTACGAGCAGTACTTC
>11|TRBJ2-7|NA|TRBV11-2|few
CASSLTYEQYF
TGTGCCAGCAGCCTAACCTACGAGCAGTACTTC